This TCR beta chain was observed in a study of T cells after yellow fever vaccination. Background on the study: SMART-Seq v4 Ultra Low Input served to prepare low-cell-number fractions. Study conclusions and caveats: Most primary-vaccination clones reappeared after the booster (about 97% CD4, around 88% CD8).

Only one count was recorded for this clonotype. No antigen is known for it. Generation of TCR cDNA used 5'RACE template switching (which added a universal primer site and UMIs). TCRdb independently ran MiXCR on the 5' RACE reads; one entry per CDR3 protein. The table lists 95,000 to 150,000 distinct CDR3 sequences, approximately 14% of them singletons. CDR3 length equals 15 residues. Trimming cost V 0 bases and J 1 base, with 6 bases left between them. Germline V gene sequence: CDR1 MGHRA, CDR2 YSYEKL. This TCR derives from a man younger than 35 who received the YFV17D yellow fever vaccine. The input for sequencing was CD8+ T cells sorted from PBMCs, taken 5 days after the yellow fever booster vaccination. This chain uses TRBV4-1 with TRBJ2-2, with no clear D. For the CDR3, the DNA is TGCGCCAGCAGCCAAGATTTCGGGAACACCGGGGAGCTGTTTTTT. Encoded protein: CASSQDFGNTGELFF.